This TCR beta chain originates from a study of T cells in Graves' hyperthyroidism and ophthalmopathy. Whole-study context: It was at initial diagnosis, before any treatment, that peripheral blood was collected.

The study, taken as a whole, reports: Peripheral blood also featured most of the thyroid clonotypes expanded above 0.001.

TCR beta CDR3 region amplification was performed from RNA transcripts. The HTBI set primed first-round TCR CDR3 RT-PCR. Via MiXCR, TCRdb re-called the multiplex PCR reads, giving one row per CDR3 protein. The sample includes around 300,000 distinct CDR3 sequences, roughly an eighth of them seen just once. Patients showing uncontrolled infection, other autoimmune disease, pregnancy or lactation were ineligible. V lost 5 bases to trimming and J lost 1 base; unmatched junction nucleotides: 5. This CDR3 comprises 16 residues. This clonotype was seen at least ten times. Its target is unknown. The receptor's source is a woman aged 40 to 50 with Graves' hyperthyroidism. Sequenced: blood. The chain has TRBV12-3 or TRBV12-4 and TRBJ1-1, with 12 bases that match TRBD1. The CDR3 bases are TGTGCCAGCAGTCACGGGACAGGGGGCCAGAACACTGAAGCTTTCTTT. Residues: CASSHGTGGQNTEAFF.